Sequencing of this TCR beta chain was carried out in a study of T cell responses to AZD1222 COVID-19 vaccine. This CDR3 has 19 amino acids. V was clipped by 2 bases and J by 4 bases; unmatched bases: 15. CDR1 KGHDR and CDR2 SFDVKD come from the germline V gene. Notes on the study in general: Breadth and depth of Spike-specific TCRs rose after two AZD1222 doses. Dominant CD4 TCR responses targeted spike regions 160-218 and 743-854. Targeting of unmutated variant regions was reportedly seen in nearly half of spike-specific TCRs. At study baseline, merely six AZD1222 recipients were seropositive.

With respect to this clone: What it recognizes is unknown.

The repertoire was sequenced with immunoSEQ multiplex PCR; TCRdb's copy has only in-frame clones and lacks some. The sample lists fewer than 130,000 clones; about 94% were seen once. The sequence was collected from an adult who received the AZD1222 COVID-19 vaccine. The chain has TRBV24-1 and TRBJ2-5; 10 bases match TRBD1. The material sequenced was peripheral blood, taken 28 days after the second AZD1222 dose. CDR3 DNA: TGTGCCACCAGTGATTCAACAGACCGGGACAGGGGTTTTACAGAGACCCAGTACTTC. Protein product: CATSDSTDRDRGFTETQYF.